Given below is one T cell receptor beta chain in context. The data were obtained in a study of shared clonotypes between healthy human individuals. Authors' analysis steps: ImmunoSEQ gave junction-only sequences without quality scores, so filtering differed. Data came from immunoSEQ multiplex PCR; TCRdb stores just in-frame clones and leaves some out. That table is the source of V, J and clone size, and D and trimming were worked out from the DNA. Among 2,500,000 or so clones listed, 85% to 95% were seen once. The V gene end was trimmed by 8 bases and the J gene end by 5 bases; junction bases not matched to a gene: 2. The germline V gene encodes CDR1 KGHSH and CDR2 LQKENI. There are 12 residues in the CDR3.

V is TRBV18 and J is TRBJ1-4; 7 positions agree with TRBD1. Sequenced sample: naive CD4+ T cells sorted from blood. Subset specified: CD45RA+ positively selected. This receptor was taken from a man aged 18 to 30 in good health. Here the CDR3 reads CASAGGNEKLFF. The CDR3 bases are TGTGCCAGCGCAGGGGGAAATGAAAAACTGTTTTTT.